A selection of T cell receptor beta chains follows, all from one sample in a study of blood T cell repertoires in COVID-19. The repertoire was sequenced with immunoSEQ multiplex PCR; TCRdb's copy has only in-frame clones and lacks some. The profile shows 300,000 to 350,000 clones, roughly 85% of them singletons. The sample taken for sequencing was PBMCs or T cells enriched from blood (not recorded which). The receptors shown here come from a woman in her thirties or forties with acute COVID-19. Each CDR3 is given with its conserved first and last residue. D genes are given only for firm matches. The listing skips clone size in some rows; elsewhere it reads once, few, many or a size class.

V	size	D	J	DNA	CDR3
TRBV4-1	NA	TRBD1	TRBJ2-1	TGCGCCAGCAGCCATCCCTGGACAGGCTTGAATGAGCAGTTCTTC	CASSHPWTGLNEQFF
TRBV13	once	NA	TRBJ2-1	TGTGCCAGCAGCCCCCAGGAGGGGGCTGGGAATGAGCAGTTCTTC	CASSPQEGAGNEQFF
TRBV18	NA	NA	TRBJ1-1	TGTGCCAGCTCTCGCGATAAAGGGGGTTCCATTGAAGCTTTCTTT	CASSRDKGGSIEAFF
TRBV4-3	NA	TRBD1	TRBJ2-7	TGCGCCAGCAGCCCTCACGGACAGGGCTTCCAATACGAGCAGTACTTC	CASSPHGQGFQYEQYF
TRBV18	once	NA	TRBJ1-5	TGTGCCAGCTCACGGGGGGTGGATCAGCCCCAGCATTTT	CASSRGVDQPQHF
TRBV5-1	NA	NA	TRBJ1-3	TGCGCCAGCAGCTTGGACGGCTCTGGAAACACCATATATTTT	CASSLDGSGNTIYF
TRBV2	NA	TRBD1	TRBJ2-3	TGTGCCAGCAGACAGGGACAGGGGATAAGGGATACGCAGTATTTT	CASRQGQGIRDTQYF
TRBV5-1	NA	TRBD1	TRBJ2-1	TGCGCCAGCAGCACACAGGGGGCGTCTTACAATGAGCAGTTCTTC	CASSTQGASYNEQFF
TRBV7-9	NA	TRBD1	TRBJ1-5	TGTGCCAGCAGCTTCGACAGGGGGGATAGCAATCAGCCCCAGCATTTT	CASSFDRGDSNQPQHF
TRBV11-3	NA	NA	TRBJ2-7	TGTGCCAGCAGCTTACCGGACACCCCGACGATCTACGAGCAGTACTTC	CASSLPDTPTIYEQYF
TRBV5-1	NA	TRBD1	TRBJ1-2	TGCGCCAGCAGCCGGCGGGACAGGGACTATGGCTACACCTTC	CASSRRDRDYGYTF
TRBV5-1	NA	TRBD1	TRBJ2-1	TGCGCCAGCAGCCCCCGGGACAGGGAGTTCAATGAGCAGTTCTTC	CASSPRDREFNEQFF
TRBV4-3	NA	NA	TRBJ1-2	TGCGCCAGCAGCCAGGACGGGGGATCCGGCTATGGCTACACCTTC	CASSQDGGSGYGYTF